This T cell receptor (beta chain) was identified during a study of T cells in Graves' hyperthyroidism and ophthalmopathy. In the study overall: Any treatment followed the collection of peripheral blood at initial diagnosis.

RNA transcripts served as the template for amplifying TCR beta CDR3 regions. With the HTBI primer set, the TCR CDR3 went through a first round of RT-PCR. A single record per CDR3 protein comes from TCRdb applying MiXCR to the multiplex PCR reads. The sample records under 250,000 distinct CDR3 sequences, roughly a sixth being singletons. Germline CDR1 and CDR2: WNHNN and SYGVQD (reference sequence). Trimming removed 5 bases at V and 0 bases at J, with 14 bases between. The CDR3 extends over 16 amino acids. In patients aged 18 to 65, hyperthyroidism was newly diagnosed, with duration under 2 months. Diagnosis relied on clinical symptoms, serum thyroxine and TRAb, thyroid ultrasound and orbital computed tomography. This clonotype has a handful of counts. Antigen: not known. Findings of the study overall: Blood also contained most expanded thyroid clonotypes above 0.001.

This clonotype was sampled from a woman in her forties or fifties with Graves' hyperthyroidism. Specimen: blood. J is TRBJ2-1 and V is TRBV10-1; D not resolved. CDR3 loop: CASSFLGISSYNEQFF. The CDR3 DNA reads as TGCGCCAGCAGTTTCCTTGGGATCAGCTCCTACAATGAGCAGTTCTTC.